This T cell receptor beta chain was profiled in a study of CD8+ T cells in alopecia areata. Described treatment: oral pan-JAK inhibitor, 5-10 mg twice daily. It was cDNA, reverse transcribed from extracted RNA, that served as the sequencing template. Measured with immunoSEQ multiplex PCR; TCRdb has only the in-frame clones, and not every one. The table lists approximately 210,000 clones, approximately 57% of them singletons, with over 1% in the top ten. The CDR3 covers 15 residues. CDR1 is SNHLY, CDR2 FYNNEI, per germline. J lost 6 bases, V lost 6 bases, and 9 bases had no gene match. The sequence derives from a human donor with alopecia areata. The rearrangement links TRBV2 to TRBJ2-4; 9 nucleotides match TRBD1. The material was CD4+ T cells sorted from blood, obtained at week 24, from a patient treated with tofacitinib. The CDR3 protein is CASRSGQGRGNIQYF. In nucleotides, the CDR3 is TGTGCCAGCAGGTCGGGACAGGGAAGGGGAAACATTCAGTACTTC.